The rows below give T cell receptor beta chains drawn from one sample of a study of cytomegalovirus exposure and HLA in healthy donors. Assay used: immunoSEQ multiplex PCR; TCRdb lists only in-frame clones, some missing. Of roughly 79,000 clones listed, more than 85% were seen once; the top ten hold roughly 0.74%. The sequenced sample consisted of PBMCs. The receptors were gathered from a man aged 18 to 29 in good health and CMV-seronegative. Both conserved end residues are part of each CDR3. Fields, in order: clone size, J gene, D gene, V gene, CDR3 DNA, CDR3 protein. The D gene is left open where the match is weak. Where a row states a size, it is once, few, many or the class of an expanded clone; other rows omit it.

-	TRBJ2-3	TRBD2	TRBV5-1	TGCGCCAGCAGCGTTAGCGGGGGGGCCGATACGCAGTATTTT	CASSVSGGADTQYF
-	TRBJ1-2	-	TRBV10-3	TGTGCCATCAGTGATGGGAGAAACTATGGCTACACCTTC	CAISDGRNYGYTF
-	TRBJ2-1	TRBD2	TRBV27	TGTGCCAGCAGTCCCCGACTAGCGGGAGGAATCAATGAGCAGTTCTTC	CASSPRLAGGINEQFF
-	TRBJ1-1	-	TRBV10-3	TGTGCCATCAGATTCGGTTCTGAAGCTTTCTTT	CAIRFGSEAFF
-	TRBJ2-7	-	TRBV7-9	TGTGCCAGCAGCTCGGAGCCCTACGAGCAGTACTTC	CASSSEPYEQYF
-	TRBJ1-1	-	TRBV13	TGTGCCAGCAGCTCGAACAGCCTTGAAGCTTTCTTT	CASSSNSLEAFF
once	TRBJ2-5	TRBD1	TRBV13	TGTGCCAGCAGCTTAGCCGTGGAGGGGGACAGGGGTGCCCAGTACTTC	CASSLAVEGDRGAQYF
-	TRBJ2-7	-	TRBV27	TGTGCCAGCAGTTTCTCTCTAGGGCGGGTATCCTACGAGCAGTACTTC	CASSFSLGRVSYEQYF
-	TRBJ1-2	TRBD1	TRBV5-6	TGTGCCAGCAGATCGGACAGGGTCGACTATGGCTACACCTTC	CASRSDRVDYGYTF
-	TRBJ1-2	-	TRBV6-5	TGTGCCAGCAGTTCTGTACGGACTGAAGGATATGGCTACACCTTC	CASSSVRTEGYGYTF
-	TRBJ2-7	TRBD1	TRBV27	TGTGCCAGCAGTCAACCCGGGACAGGGGGCGGGCAGTACTTC	CASSQPGTGGGQYF
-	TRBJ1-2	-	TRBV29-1	TGCAGCGTTGAAGGGGCAGGAATAAACTATGGCTACACCTTC	CSVEGAGINYGYTF
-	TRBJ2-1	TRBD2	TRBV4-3	TGCGCCAGCAGCCAAGAAGGACTAGCGGGAGGGGGATCCTACAATGAGCAGTTCTTC	CASSQEGLAGGGSYNEQFF
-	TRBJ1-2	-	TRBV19	TGTGCCAGTAGTCCCCGACAGTACTATGGCTACACCTTC	CASSPRQYYGYTF
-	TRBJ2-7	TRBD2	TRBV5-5	TGTGCCAGCAGGGCCCCCGGGACTAACTCCTACGAGCAGTACTTC	CASRAPGTNSYEQYF
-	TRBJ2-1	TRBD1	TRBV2	TGTGCCAGCAGTGAAGGGCAGGGGGCGTACAATGAGCAGTTCTTC	CASSEGQGAYNEQFF
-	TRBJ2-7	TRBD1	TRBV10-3	TGTGCCATCAGGGGGACAGGGGACTCCTACGAGCAGTACTTC	CAIRGTGDSYEQYF
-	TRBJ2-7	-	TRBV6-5	TGTGCCAGCAGTTACTCGGGACTCTCGAGAGAGCAGTACTTC	CASSYSGLSREQYF
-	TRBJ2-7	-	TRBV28	TGTGCCAGCTCAACAGGGAGCAGGAGCTCCTACGAGCAGTACTTC	CASSTGSRSSYEQYF
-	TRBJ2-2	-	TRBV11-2	TGTGCCAGCAGCCGACAGAACACCGGGGAGCTGTTTTTT	CASSRQNTGELFF
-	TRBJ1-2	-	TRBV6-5	TGTGCAGCAGGTCCACCGATGAACTATGGCTACACCTTC	CAAGPPMNYGYTF
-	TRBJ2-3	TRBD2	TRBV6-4	TGTGCCAGCAGTGCAAGCGGGGGGGCTTCAGATACGCAGTATTTT	CASSASGGASDTQYF
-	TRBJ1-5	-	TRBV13	TGTGCCAGCAGCCCCGGGGACAATCAGCCCCAGCATTTT	CASSPGDNQPQHF
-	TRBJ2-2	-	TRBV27	TGTGCCAGCAGTTTACAGGGGGGAAACACCGGGGAGCTGTTTTTT	CASSLQGGNTGELFF
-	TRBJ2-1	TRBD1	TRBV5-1	TGCGCCAGCAGCTTGAGACCGGGACAGGTGAATGAGCAGTTCTTC	CASSLRPGQVNEQFF
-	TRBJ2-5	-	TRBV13	TGTGCCAGCAGCTTGAGACAAAAACAAGAGACCCAGTACTTC	CASSLRQKQETQYF
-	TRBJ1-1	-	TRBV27	TGTGCCAGCAGTTTAAAACCCCTCCCGGGCACTGAAGCTTTCTTT	CASSLKPLPGTEAFF
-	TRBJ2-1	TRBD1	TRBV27	TGTGCCAGCGGGACCCGTCCGGGACAGGGGTTTTCCTACAATGAGCAGTTCTTC	CASGTRPGQGFSYNEQFF
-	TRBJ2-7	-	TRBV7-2	TGTGCCAGCAGCCGCGCACCGGGGAACTACGAGCAGTACTTC	CASSRAPGNYEQYF
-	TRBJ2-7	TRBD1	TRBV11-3	TGTGCCAGCAGCTTAGTCGGGACAGGAAGGGCCTACGAGCAGTACTTC	CASSLVGTGRAYEQYF
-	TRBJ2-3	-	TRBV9	TGTGCCAGCAGCGTAGGGGAGCTAGCAGATACGCAGTATTTT	CASSVGELADTQYF
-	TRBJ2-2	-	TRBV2	TGTGCCAGCAGTGGTACAGGGACGGAGGAGCTGTTTTTT	CASSGTGTEELFF
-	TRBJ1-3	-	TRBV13	TGTGCCAGCGGCATGGACAGCCGAAACACCATATATTTT	CASGMDSRNTIYF
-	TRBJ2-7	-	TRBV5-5	TGTGCCAGCAGCTTGGACATCCGATCCTACGAGCAGTACTTC	CASSLDIRSYEQYF
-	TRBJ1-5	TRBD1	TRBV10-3	TGTGCCATCAGTGAGGACAGGGGGACCAATCAGCCCCAGCATTTT	CAISEDRGTNQPQHF
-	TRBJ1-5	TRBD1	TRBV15	TGTGCCACCAGCAGAGCGACAGGGGATCATCAGCCCCAGCATTTT	CATSRATGDHQPQHF
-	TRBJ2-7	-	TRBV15	TGTGCCACCAGCAGAGATACGGGGGTAGGGGTCCGGGAGCAGTACTTC	CATSRDTGVGVREQYF
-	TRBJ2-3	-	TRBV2	TGTGCCAGCAGGGGACAAGGTGATACGCAGTATTTT	CASRGQGDTQYF
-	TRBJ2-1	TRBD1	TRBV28	TGTGCCAGCACGGTTCGTTACAGGGGCAATGAGCAGTTCTTC	CASTVRYRGNEQFF
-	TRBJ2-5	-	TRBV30	TGTGCCTGGAGGGGGACATCCCGCCTGGAGACCCAGTACTTC	CAWRGTSRLETQYF
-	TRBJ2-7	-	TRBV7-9	TGTGCCAGCAGCCCCAGGGCTTATGATGACGAGCAGTATTTC	CASSPRAYDDEQYF
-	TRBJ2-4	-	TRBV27	TGTGCCAGCAGTTTTATCGGTACGGGGGAAAACATTCAGTACTTC	CASSFIGTGENIQYF
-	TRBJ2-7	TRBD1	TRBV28	TGTGCCAGCAGTCCGCGGGACAGGGGAGCCGAGCAGTACTTC	CASSPRDRGAEQYF
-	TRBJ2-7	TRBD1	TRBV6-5	TGTGCCAGCAGTTCCGCCGGGACAGGAAGGAACGAGCAGTACTTC	CASSSAGTGRNEQYF
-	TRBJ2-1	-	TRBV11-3	TGTGCCAGCAGCTTAGAAATTTCCAAGACTAACAATGAGCAGTTCTTC	CASSLEISKTNNEQFF
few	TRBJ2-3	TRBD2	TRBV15	TGTGCCACCAGCAGAGGGGAGGGCCCGTCAGATACGCAGTATTTT	CATSRGEGPSDTQYF
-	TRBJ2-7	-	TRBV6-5	TGTGCCAGCAGTTACTCTGAGACGGGCTACGAGCAGTACTTC	CASSYSETGYEQYF
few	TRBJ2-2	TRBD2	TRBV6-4	TGTGCCAGCAGTGTAACTAGCGGGTCCACCGGGGAGCTGTTTTTT	CASSVTSGSTGELFF
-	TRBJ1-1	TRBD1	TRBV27	TGTGCCAGCAGCCTAGACAGGGGGCGGACTGAAGCTTTCTTT	CASSLDRGRTEAFF
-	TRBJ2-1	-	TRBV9	TGTGCCAGCAGCGTAGCTACCCCAGGCTATGAGCAGTTCTTC	CASSVATPGYEQFF
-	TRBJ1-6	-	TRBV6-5	TGTGCCAGCAGTTACGTTTTAGTCCGTTATAATTCACCCCTCCACTTT	CASSYVLVRYNSPLHF
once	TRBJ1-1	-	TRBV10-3	TGTGCCATCAGTGAGTCAAACAGGGCGTTGTGGAACACTGAAGCTTTCTTT	CAISESNRALWNTEAFF
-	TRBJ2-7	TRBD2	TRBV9	TGTGCCAGCAGCGTGGGACTAGAGGGCGAGCAGTACTTC	CASSVGLEGEQYF